This T cell receptor (beta chain) is drawn from a study of Ad26.COV2.S vaccination and SARS-CoV-2 variants (dated by TCRdb to 2020 to 2022). As for the study more broadly: Donors in the vaccine arm were drawn from COV1001, a phase I-IIa trial of Ad26.COV2.S in healthy adults that was multicentre, randomized, double-blind and placebo-controlled. Ad26.COV2.S was given intramuscularly at 5x10^10 or 1x10^11 viral particles, as a single shot or as two shots 56 days apart. TCRbeta repertoire sequencing served as the tool for gauging how specific and how broad the SARS-CoV-2-reactive T cell receptors were following Ad26.COV2.S vaccination. The TCR-sequenced set comprised around 32 samples: some 19 Ad26.COV2.S vaccine recipients, 5 placebo recipients and 8 SARS-CoV-2 convalescent individuals. Trial participants were randomized into five groups of five: low-dose or high-dose Ad26.COV2.S given once or twice, or placebo on both occasions. Blinding of investigators to trial group allocation was maintained during experiments and outcome assessment. Here is what the overall study found, with its caveats: Ad26.COV2.S recipients had higher spike-specific TCR breadth than placebo recipients (P = 0.0014). After vaccination, substantial breadth of spike-specific CD8+ and CD4+ T cell responses was reported. Non-spike TCR breadth was comparable between vaccine and placebo recipients, consistent with the vaccine containing only spike. The study was not powered for comparison of responses between vaccine doses or regimens. According to the authors, total T cell responses may have been underestimated by the TCR breadth and depth analyses.

Comments on this clone: The antigen it binds to is not known. Base qualities are missing; no much larger clone stands one base away.

Trimming accounts for 2 bases at V and 7 bases at J, while the number of junction bases matched to no gene is 12. Spanning cysteine to phenylalanine, the CDR3 consists of 16 amino acids. Of the read, only the CDR3 DNA is kept; its 48 bases are in frame from base 1. CDR1 and CDR2, looked up from the germline V gene, are SGHTA and FQGNSA. The meaning of the sample's treatment or condition label: about 20 received Ad26.COV2.S at low or high dose, single or two shots; about 5 received placebo; per-sample allocation not given. For vaccine and placebo recipients, the sequenced repertoires came from samples collected on day 63 after the first injection. Between 29 July and 7 August 2020, Cohort 1b enrolled some 25 adults aged 18-55 years at one site in Boston, USA. Ad26.COV2.S was a replication-incompetent adenovirus type 26 vector expressing a prefusion-stabilized SARS-CoV-2 spike protein from the original Wuhan strain.

The immunoSEQ Assay was the method used to sequence TCRbeta CDR3 regions. After extraction, genomic DNA underwent amplification by bias-controlled multiplex PCR, followed by high-throughput sequencing. For the original study's pipeline: To quantify the absolute abundance of every unique TCRbeta CDR3 region, sequences were collapsed and filtered. T cell fraction was estimated by normalizing TCRbeta template counts to usable DNA, with usable DNA measured through amplification of reference genes found in all nucleated cells. Repertoire TCRs were annotated as SARS-CoV-2-specific when V gene, CDR3 amino acid sequence and J gene were exactly matched to a known reactive TCR set. The reference SARS-CoV-2 TCR set came from MIRA and was filtered for enrichment in COVID-19-positive ImmuneCODE repertoires, removing public or cross-reactive TCRs. Drawing on the MIRA antigens, annotated TCRs were analysed further at the level of specific ORF or position within ORF. Depth was the summed frequency of annotated unique rearrangements, while breadth was defined as annotated unique rearrangements over total unique productive rearrangements. Group comparisons of TCR breadth used two-sided Wilcoxon rank-sum tests. TCRdb carries this immuneACCESS record with in-frame sequences only. Its versions omit some clonotypes, under half of them owing to an unresolved V gene in the studies checked, with the rest unexplained. V and J calls and clone size are those listed in that table; D and trimming were worked out from the DNA. Across this sample there are about 440,000 clones, with around 91% seen only once. The ten largest account for less than 5.5% of the sample.

Sequencing used peripheral blood, obtained in a trial of Ad26.COV2.S vaccine versus placebo. Recombination joined TRBV7-2 with TRBJ1-2, and TRBD1 aligns with 8 junction nucleotides. The clonotype originates from a person aged 18 to 59 who received the Ad26.COV2.S COVID-19 vaccine or a placebo. The DNA reads as follows: TGTGCCAGCAGCTTATCAGCCCCCGCGACAGGGGCTGGCTACACCTTC. It translates as CASSLSAPATGAGYTF. When the CDR3 is completed using the reference TRBV7-2 and TRBJ1-2 genes on either side, the full variable domain is GAGVSQSPSNKVTEKGKDVELRCDPISGHTALYWYRQSLGQGLEFLIYFQGNSAPDKSGLPSDRFSAERTGGSVSTLTIQRTQQEDSAVYLCASSLSAPATGAGYTFGSGTRLTVV.